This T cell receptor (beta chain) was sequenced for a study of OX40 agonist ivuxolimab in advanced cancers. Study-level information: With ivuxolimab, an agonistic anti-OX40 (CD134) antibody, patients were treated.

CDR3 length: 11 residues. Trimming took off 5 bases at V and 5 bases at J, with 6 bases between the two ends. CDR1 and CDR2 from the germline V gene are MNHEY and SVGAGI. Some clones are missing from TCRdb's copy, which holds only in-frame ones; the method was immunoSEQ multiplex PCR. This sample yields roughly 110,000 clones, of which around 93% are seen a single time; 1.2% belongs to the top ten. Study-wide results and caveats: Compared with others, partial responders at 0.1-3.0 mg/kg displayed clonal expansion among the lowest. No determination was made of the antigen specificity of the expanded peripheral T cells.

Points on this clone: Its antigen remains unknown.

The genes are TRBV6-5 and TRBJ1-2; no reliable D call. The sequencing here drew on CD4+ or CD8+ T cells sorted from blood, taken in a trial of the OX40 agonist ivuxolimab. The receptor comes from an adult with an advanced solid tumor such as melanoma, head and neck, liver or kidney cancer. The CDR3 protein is CASSREYGYTF. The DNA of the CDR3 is TGTGCCAGCAGTCGGGAGTATGGCTACACCTTC.